This T cell receptor beta chain was identified in a study of cytomegalovirus exposure and HLA in healthy donors. Vbeta (60) and Jbeta (13) primers were used in the PCR. The data were produced by immunoSEQ multiplex PCR, yet TCRdb's version contains in-frame clones alone and is incomplete. The sample consists of some 98,000 clones, approximately 9% of them appearing once. The ends lost 4 bases at V and 7 bases at J; junction bases unmatched: 4. CDR1 and CDR2 from the germline V gene are WNHNN and SYGVQD (reference sequence). This CDR3 region has 14 residues. In the case of this clone: Its antigen is as yet unknown. This CDR3 fails to terminate in the conserved phenylalanine or tryptophan, so it likely reflects a read error.

General study results and limits: It was about 150 TCR beta chains that were listed as cytomegalovirus-associated.

Sequencing input: PBMCs. The source is a man in his forties or fifties in good health and CMV-seropositive. V is TRBV10-1 and J is TRBJ1-6; 7 nucleotides match TRBD1. CDR3 nucleotides: TGCGCCAGCAGTGTTTTACAGGGGAATTCACCCCTCCACGTT. Translated, it gives CASSVLQGNSPLHV.